This TCR beta chain was captured by sequencing in a study of blood T cell repertoires in COVID-19. After removal of 5 bases from V and 4 bases from J, the junction contained 9 bases not matched to a gene. CDR3 length equals 16 residues. CDR1 and CDR2 (germline): MDHEN, SYDVKM. The data were produced by immunoSEQ multiplex PCR, yet TCRdb's version contains in-frame clones alone and is incomplete. The sample includes 250,000 to 300,000 clones, 88% of them seen just once. This rearrangement joins TRBV28 to TRBJ2-7; 12 bases are a match to TRBD1. Sequencing was performed on PBMCs or T cells enriched from blood (not recorded which). This clonotype was sampled from a woman aged 55-75 years in a cohort exposed to, infected with or recovered from COVID-19 (not recorded which). The CDR3 reads CASSTPGQGAIYEQYF. In nucleotides, the CDR3 is TGTGCCAGCAGTACGCCGGGACAGGGGGCGATATACGAGCAGTACTTC.